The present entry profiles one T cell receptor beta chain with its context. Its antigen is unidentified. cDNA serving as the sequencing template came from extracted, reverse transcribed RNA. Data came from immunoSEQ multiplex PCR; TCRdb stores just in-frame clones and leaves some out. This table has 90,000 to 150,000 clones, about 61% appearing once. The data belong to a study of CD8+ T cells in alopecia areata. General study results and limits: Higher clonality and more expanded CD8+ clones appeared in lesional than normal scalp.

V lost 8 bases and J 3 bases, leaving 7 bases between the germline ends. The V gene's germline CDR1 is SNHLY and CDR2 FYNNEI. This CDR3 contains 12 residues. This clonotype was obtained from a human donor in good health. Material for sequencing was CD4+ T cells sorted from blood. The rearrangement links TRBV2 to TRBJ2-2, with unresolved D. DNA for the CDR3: TGTGCCAGCGCACCCGACACCGGGGAGCTGTTTTTT. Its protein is CASAPDTGELFF.